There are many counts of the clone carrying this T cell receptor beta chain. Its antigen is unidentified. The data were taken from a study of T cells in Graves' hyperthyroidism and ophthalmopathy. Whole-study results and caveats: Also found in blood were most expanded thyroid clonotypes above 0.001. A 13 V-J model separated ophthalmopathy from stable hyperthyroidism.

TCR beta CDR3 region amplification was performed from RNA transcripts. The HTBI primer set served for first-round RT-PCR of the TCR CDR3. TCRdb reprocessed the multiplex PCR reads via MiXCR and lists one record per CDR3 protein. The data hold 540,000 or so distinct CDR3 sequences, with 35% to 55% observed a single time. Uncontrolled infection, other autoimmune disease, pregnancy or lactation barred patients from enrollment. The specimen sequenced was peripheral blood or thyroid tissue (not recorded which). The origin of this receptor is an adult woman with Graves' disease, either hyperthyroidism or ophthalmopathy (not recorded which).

CDR3 coding DNA: TGTGCCAGCAGCCCATCAGGGGTCTACGAGCAGTACTTC. It encodes CASSPSGVYEQYF. V gene TRBV14 combines with J gene TRBJ2-7, with D possibly being TRBD1 (6 bases). Trimming took 4 bases from V and 3 from J, leaving 10 bases between them. The CDR3 is 13 amino acids. Germline-derived CDR1 and CDR2 are SGHDN and FVKESK.